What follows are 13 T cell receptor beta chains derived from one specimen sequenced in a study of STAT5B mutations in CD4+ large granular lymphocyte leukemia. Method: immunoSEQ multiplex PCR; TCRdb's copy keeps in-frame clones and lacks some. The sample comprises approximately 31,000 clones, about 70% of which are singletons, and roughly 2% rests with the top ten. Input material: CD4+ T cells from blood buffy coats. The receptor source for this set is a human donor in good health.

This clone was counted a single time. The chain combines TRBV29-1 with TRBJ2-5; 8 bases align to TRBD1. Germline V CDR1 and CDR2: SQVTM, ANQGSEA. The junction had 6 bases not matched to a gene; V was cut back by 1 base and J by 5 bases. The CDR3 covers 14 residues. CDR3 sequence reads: CSVEASGGDETQYF. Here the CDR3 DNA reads TGCAGCGTTGAAGCTTCAGGGGGCGACGAGACCCAGTACTTC.

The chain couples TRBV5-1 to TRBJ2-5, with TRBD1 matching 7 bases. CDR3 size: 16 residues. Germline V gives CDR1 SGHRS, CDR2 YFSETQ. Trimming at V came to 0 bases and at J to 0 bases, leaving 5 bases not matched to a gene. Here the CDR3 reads CASSLAGQPYQETQYF. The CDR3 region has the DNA TGCGCCAGCAGCTTGGCGGGACAGCCGTACCAAGAGACCCAGTACTTC.

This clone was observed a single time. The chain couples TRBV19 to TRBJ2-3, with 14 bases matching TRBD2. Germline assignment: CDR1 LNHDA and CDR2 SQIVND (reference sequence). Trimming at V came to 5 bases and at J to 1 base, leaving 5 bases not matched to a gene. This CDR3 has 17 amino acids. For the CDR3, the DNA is TGTGCCAGTAGTTCACCGGGACTAGCGGGGGGCACAGATACGCAGTATTTT. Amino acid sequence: CASSSPGLAGGTDTQYF.

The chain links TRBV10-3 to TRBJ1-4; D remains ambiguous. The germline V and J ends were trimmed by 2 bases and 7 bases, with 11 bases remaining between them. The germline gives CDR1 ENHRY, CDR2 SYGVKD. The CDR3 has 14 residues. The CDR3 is CAISEHGEAEKLFF. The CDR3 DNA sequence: TGTGCCATCAGTGAGCATGGGGAAGCTGAAAAACTGTTTTTT.

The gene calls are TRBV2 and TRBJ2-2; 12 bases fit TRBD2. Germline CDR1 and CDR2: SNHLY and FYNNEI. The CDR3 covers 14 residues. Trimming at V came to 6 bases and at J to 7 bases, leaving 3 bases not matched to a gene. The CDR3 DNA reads TGTGCCAGCAGAAGGACTAGCGGGGTCGGGGAGCTGTTTTTT. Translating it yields CASRRTSGVGELFF. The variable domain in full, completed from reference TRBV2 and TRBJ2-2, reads EPEVTQTPSHQVTQMGQEVILRCVPISNHLYFYWYRQILGQKVEFLVSFYNNEISEKSEIFDDQFSVERPDGSNFTLKIRSTKLEDSAMYFCASRRTSGVGELFFGEGSRLTVL.

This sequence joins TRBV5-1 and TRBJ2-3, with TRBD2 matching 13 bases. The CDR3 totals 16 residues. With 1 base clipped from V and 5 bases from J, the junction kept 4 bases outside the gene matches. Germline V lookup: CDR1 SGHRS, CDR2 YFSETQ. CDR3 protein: CASSLLLAGGRDTQYF. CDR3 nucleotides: TGCGCCAGCAGCTTGTTACTAGCGGGGGGGAGAGATACGCAGTATTTT.

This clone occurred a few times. The CDR3 nucleotides read TGTGCCAGCAGCCAAGACGGTGACTATGGCTACACCTTC. It is translated as CASSQDGDYGYTF. The chain couples TRBV7-9 to TRBJ1-2, with no clear D. CDR3 length: 13 residues. The germline V and J ends were trimmed by 5 bases and 3 bases, with 10 bases remaining between them. Germline V lookup: CDR1 SEHNR, CDR2 FQNEAQ (reference sequence).

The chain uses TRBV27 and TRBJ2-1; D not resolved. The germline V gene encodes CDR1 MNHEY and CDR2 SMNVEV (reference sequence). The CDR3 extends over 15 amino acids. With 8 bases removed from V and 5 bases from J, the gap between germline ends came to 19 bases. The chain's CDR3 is CASQPRTTNDNEQFF. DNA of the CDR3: TGTGCCAGCCAACCTAGAACTACAAACGACAATGAGCAGTTCTTC.

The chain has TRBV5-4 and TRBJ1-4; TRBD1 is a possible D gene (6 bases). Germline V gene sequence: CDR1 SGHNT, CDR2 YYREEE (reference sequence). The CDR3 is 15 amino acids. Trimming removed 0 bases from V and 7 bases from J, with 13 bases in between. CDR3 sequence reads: CASSLGRGASEKLFF. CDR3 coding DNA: TGTGCCAGCAGCTTGGGTCGGGGGGCGAGTGAAAAACTGTTTTTT.

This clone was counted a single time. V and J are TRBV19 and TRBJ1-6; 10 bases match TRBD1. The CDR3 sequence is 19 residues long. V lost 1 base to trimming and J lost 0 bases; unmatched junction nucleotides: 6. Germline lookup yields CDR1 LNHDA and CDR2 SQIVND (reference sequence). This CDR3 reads CASSIGATGGLSYNSPLHF. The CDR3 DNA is TGTGCCAGTAGTATAGGAGCGACAGGGGGCCTCTCCTATAATTCACCCCTCCACTTT.

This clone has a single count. CDR3 sequence (DNA): TGTGCCAGCAGCCGTGCAGGACTAGCGGGGAGGTGGGGCTACGAGCAGTACTTC. It is translated as CASSRAGLAGRWGYEQYF. The gene calls are TRBV4-2 and TRBJ2-7, with TRBD2 matching over 12 bases. Germline CDR1 is LGHNA and CDR2 is YNFKEQ. There are 18 residues in the CDR3. The ends lost 4 bases at V and 3 bases at J; junction bases unmatched: 13.

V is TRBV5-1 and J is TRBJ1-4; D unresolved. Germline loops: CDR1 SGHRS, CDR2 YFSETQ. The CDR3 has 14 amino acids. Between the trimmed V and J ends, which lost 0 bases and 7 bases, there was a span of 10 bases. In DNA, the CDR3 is TGCGCCAGCAGCTTGGAGTGGGAGAGTGAAAAACTGTTTTTT. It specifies CASSLEWESEKLFF.

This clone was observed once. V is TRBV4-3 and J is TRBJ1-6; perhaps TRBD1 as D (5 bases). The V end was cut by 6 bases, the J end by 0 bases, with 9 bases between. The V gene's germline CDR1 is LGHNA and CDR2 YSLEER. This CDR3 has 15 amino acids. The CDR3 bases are TGCGCCAGCAGTGAGGGGAGCTCCTATAATTCACCCCTCCACTTT. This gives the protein CASSEGSSYNSPLHF.